Each of the 6 T cell receptor beta chains below was sequenced from the same sample in a study of shared T cell receptors in the human thymus. The method was immunoSEQ multiplex PCR; TCRdb's version includes in-frame clones alone and lacks a portion of them. The table records about 610,000 clones, approximately 87% of them present only once. This same sample was also part of a study on human thymus T cells.

Sample: thymocytes. These receptors were taken from a boy under two years old with a congenital heart defect.

The J gene is TRBJ1-5, the V gene TRBV15, with TRBD1 matching 7 bases. Per germline, CDR1 LNHNV and CDR2 YYDKDF (reference sequence). V lost 4 bases, J lost 6 bases, and 6 bases stayed unmatched. This CDR3 has 14 amino acids. CDR3 protein: CATSKTGMGQPQHF. The DNA for the CDR3 is TGTGCCACCAGCAAGACAGGGATGGGTCAGCCCCAGCATTTT.

This clone has just one count. The chain joins TRBV7-2 to TRBJ2-1; 8 bases fit TRBD2. The germline gives CDR1 SGHTA, CDR2 FQGNSA. V shed 5 bases, J shed 7 bases, and the junction held 16 bases outside the gene matches. The CDR3 spans 17 residues. Here the CDR3 DNA reads TGTGCCAGCAGCCCCTTACCTTGGACTAGCCGGGGGAATGAGCAGTTCTTC. Its translation is CASSPLPWTSRGNEQFF.

This chain connects TRBV18 to TRBJ2-7, with D possibly matching TRBD1 (5 bases). CDR3 length: 13 residues. In germline, CDR1 is KGHSH, CDR2 LQKENI. Trimming pared 3 bases from V and 7 bases from J, leaving 13 bases between. The CDR3 nucleotides are TGTGCCAGCTCACCTACCCCCAAGGGGGAGCAGTACTTC. The encoded protein is CASSPTPKGEQYF.

The V call is TRBV18, the J call TRBJ2-3; weak D call: TRBD1 (5 bases). The CDR3 has 16 residues. Germline loops: CDR1 KGHSH, CDR2 LQKENI. Trimming took off 2 bases at V and 1 base at J, with 13 bases between the two ends. CDR3 nucleotide sequence: TGTGCCAGCTCACCAAGATCGAAGACAGGCACAGATACGCAGTATTTT. Translation: CASSPRSKTGTDTQYF.

This chain joins TRBV4-2 and TRBJ1-1; the match to TRBD1 covers 9 bases. The CDR3 is made up of 21 amino acids. With 1 base clipped from V and 1 base from J, the junction kept 19 bases outside the gene matches. From germline, CDR1 is LGHNA and CDR2 YNFKEQ. Written as DNA, the CDR3 is TGTGCCAGCAGCCAAGTGCTTGGACAGGGGCTTCTTGGGGGACCGAACACTGAAGCTTTCTTT. Translated, it gives CASSQVLGQGLLGGPNTEAFF.

The chain carries TRBV6-5 and TRBJ1-2; TRBD1 might be the D (5 bases). The CDR3 has 16 residues. Trimming took off 0 bases at V and 7 bases at J, with 18 bases between the two ends. Germline CDR1 MNHEY, CDR2 SVGAGI. CDR3 region: CASSYSPRGGSAGYTF. The CDR3 DNA sequence: TGTGCCAGCAGTTACTCGCCACGGGGGGGATCCGCTGGCTACACCTTC.